What follows is one T cell receptor beta chain and its context. Its target is not known. This entry is derived from a study of vaccination effects on CD4 cells after COVID-19. Study-wide background: Post-vaccine specimens arrived a median 72 days past the second dose. Broader study findings: Few convalescent patients were included, and no early post-infection timepoints were sampled.

Profiled with immunoSEQ multiplex PCR; TCRdb holds only in-frame clones, not every one. The sample carries some 27,000 clones, less than 75% recorded once. Antigen-specific CD4+ T cells were expanded with viral peptide pools in the ViraFEST assay before sequencing. When around nine days of culture had elapsed, CD4+ T cells were isolated. Vaccination of participants consisted of two doses of either the BNT162b2 or mRNA-1273 vaccine. It was with about 9.3 IU/ml IL-2 and around 10 ug/ml peptides that some 2 million PBMC per well were cultured. Half-medium changes using IL-2 medium occurred on days 3 and 7. V was cut by 3 bases and J by 4 bases, with 12 bases left in between. The CDR3 contains 14 residues. Germline lookup yields CDR1 LNHDA and CDR2 SQIVND (reference sequence).

The origin of this receptor is a human donor who received a COVID-19 vaccine. The genes are TRBV19 and TRBJ1-2, with TRBD1 as a possible D gene (5 bases). Sequenced here: CD4+ T cells from PBMCs cultured with HCoV-NL63 spike peptides, sampled after COVID-19 vaccination. As DNA, the CDR3 is TGTGCCAGTAGTATGGGGGGACTGGGCTATGGCTACACCTTC. Its translation is CASSMGGLGYGYTF. The full variable domain, its missing parts supplied by reference TRBV19 and TRBJ1-2, is DGGITQSPKYLFRKEGQNVTLSCEQNLNHDAMYWYRQDPGQGLRLIYYSQIVNDFQKGDIAEGYSVSREKKESFPLTVTSAQKNPTAFYLCASSMGGLGYGYTFGSGTRLTVV.